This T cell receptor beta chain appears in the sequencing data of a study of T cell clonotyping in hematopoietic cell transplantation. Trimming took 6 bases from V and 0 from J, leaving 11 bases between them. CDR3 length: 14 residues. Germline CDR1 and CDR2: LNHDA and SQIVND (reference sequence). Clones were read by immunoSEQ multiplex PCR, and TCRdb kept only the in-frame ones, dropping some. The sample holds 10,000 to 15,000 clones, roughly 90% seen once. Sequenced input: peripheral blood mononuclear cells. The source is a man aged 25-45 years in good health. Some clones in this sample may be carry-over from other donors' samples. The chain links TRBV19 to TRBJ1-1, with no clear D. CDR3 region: CASSPGPLNTEAFF. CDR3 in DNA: TGTGCCAGTAGCCCCGGGCCTTTGAACACTGAAGCTTTCTTT.